This T cell receptor beta chain was documented in a study of T cells in localized non-small cell lung cancer. Findings and limits, study-wide: Higher blood T cell density tracked longer overall survival. A median of about 52 clones ranked among the top 100 in tumor appeared in adjacent lung. Uninvolved adjacent lung showed higher T cell clonality than tumor.

This CDR3 has 17 residues. V lost 3 bases and J lost 0; bases outside the gene matches: 9. From germline, CDR1 is SEHNR and CDR2 FQNEAQ (reference sequence). Only in-frame clones appear in the TCRdb table, and some are missing; sequencing was by immunoSEQ multiplex PCR. Here the sample spans tens of thousands of clones, approximately 85% being singletons. This clone was counted once. As yet, its antigen is unknown. This sample comprised peripheral blood, obtained before any cancer treatment. The J gene is TRBJ1-2, the V gene TRBV7-9; 8 nucleotides line up with TRBD1. The origin of this receptor is a man between 40 and 70 years old with stage I lung adenocarcinoma. This CDR3 is CASSFSPGGASNYGYTF. DNA of the CDR3: TGTGCCAGCAGCTTTTCCCCAGGGGGCGCATCTAACTATGGCTACACCTTC.